This T cell receptor (beta chain) appears in the sequencing data of a study of blood T cells in healthy people across ages. Findings and caveats of the study: Long-lived donors carried more naive CD4+ cells and greater diversity than aged donors.

This clonotype turned up a few times. Its antigen is currently unknown. Per germline, CDR1 DFQATT and CDR2 SNEGSKA (reference sequence). The CDR3 consists of 14 residues. V was pared by 5 bases and J by 4 bases, with 14 bases between. A J-beta primer mix and a sample-barcoded 5' primer were used in a second PCR of about 6 to 12 cycles. Using its own MiXCR run on the 5' RACE reads, TCRdb lists one record per CDR3 protein. The profile shows 1.5 million to 2 million distinct CDR3 sequences, 28% of them singletons. The chain recombines TRBV20-1 with TRBJ1-4, with D perhaps matching TRBD1 (6 bases). The source is a woman in her twenties or thirties in good health. The sequencing sample was made of blood. CDR3: CSAGGGTGNEKLFF. The CDR3 DNA sequence: TGCAGTGCTGGGGGCGGGACGGGTAATGAAAAACTGTTTTTT.